In this sample, the clone carrying this T cell receptor beta chain turned up a few times. Its antigen is unidentified. These data belong to a study of blood T cells in healthy people across ages. Study-wide findings and caveats: Diversity of TCR beta per million T cells declined in a roughly linear way with age.

This CDR3 has 14 residues. Germline CDR1 reads SEHNR; CDR2 reads FQNEAQ (reference sequence). Through a sample-barcoded 5' primer and a J-beta primer mix, a second PCR was run for about 6 to 11 cycles. MiXCR was run by TCRdb on the 5' RACE reads, yielding one entry per CDR3 protein. The sample includes under 2,000,000 distinct CDR3 sequences, less than 50% of them seen just once. This sequence joins TRBV7-9 and TRBJ2-4; D not certain. The J call may be incorrect, as the DNA end agrees better with TRBJ2-7. This clonotype originated in a woman between 35 and 50 years old in good health. Sequenced material: blood. The CDR3 DNA follows: TGTGCCAGCAGCTTGGGTGGTTTTTATTTCGAGCAGTACTTC. Protein sequence: CASSLGGFYFEQYF.